The 20 T cell receptor beta chains in this list originate from one sample, sequenced in a study of beta chain features in type 1 diabetes. General study results and limits: Type 1 diabetes patients had TCRB CDR3s that were shorter (moderately but significantly so) in all four CD4+ subsets.

All of the isolated RNA was reverse transcribed, so expressed TCRB transcripts were sequenced. The table came from immunoSEQ multiplex PCR; TCRdb's copy has only in-frame clones and leaves some out. The table lists 600,000 to 700,000 clones, over 10% of them singletons. Their specific antigens are unknown. The sample consisted of naive CD4+ T cells from blood. Every receptor here comes from a man aged 25-45 years with type 1 diabetes.

This clone was counted between two and nine times. The chain is built from TRBV27 and TRBJ1-2; perhaps TRBD1 as D (5 bases). Germline CDR1 reads MNHEY; CDR2 reads SMNVEV (reference sequence). Between the trimmed V and J ends, which lost 4 bases and 4 bases, there was a span of 13 bases. The CDR3 covers 14 residues. The CDR3 DNA is TGTGCCAGCAGTTGGACACGGAACGGCTATGGCTACACCTTC. As protein: CASSWTRNGYGYTF.

The CDR3 DNA sequence: TGCGCCAGCAGCCAGGGACTAGCGGGGCAAGAGACCCAGTACTTC. This encodes CASSQGLAGQETQYF. The V gene is TRBV4-3, the J gene TRBJ2-5; 13 bases are shared with TRBD2. This CDR3 spans 15 amino acids. The V and J ends lost 3 bases and 2 bases, in that order; junction bases with no gene match: 0. Germline V gene data show CDR1 as LGHNA and CDR2 as YSLEER.

V and J are TRBV6-5 and TRBJ1-5, with D perhaps matching TRBD1 (5 bases). Germline lookup yields CDR1 MNHEY and CDR2 SVGAGI. Trimming pared 6 bases from V and 7 bases from J, leaving 13 bases between. This CDR3 region has 13 residues. In DNA, the CDR3 is TGTGCCAGCAGCCGAGGGGTGAGGCAGCCCCAGCATTTT. It specifies CASSRGVRQPQHF.

The CDR3 loop is CASSLDTENEQFF. The CDR3 nucleotides are TGTGCCAGCAGCTTAGACACAGAGAATGAGCAGTTCTTC. This sequence joins TRBV7-9 and TRBJ2-1; D not certain. Germline CDR1 reads SEHNR; CDR2 reads FQNEAQ (reference sequence). This CDR3 is built from 13 residues. Trimming removed 1 base from V and 7 bases from J, with 8 bases in between.

The J gene is TRBJ2-7, the V gene TRBV2, with D tentatively TRBD1 or TRBD2 (6 bases each). V was clipped by 4 bases and J by 0 bases, with 16 bases between them. From germline, CDR1 is SNHLY and CDR2 FYNNEI. The CDR3 runs to 16 residues. CDR3 sequence reads: CASSVRGQASSYEQYF. The CDR3 nucleotides read TGTGCCAGCAGTGTTCGGGGGCAGGCCAGCTCCTACGAGCAGTACTTC.

This clone has a handful of counts. The chain joins TRBV9 to TRBJ2-1; 10 bases are shared with TRBD2. CDR3 length: 17 amino acids. V gave up 4 bases and J gave up 7 bases; unmatched junction bases: 14. Germline values: CDR1 SGDLS, CDR2 YYNGEE. The CDR3 here is CASSTLVVAGGSNEQFF. Written as DNA, the CDR3 is TGTGCCAGCAGCACCCTGGTGGTAGCGGGGGGTTCTAATGAGCAGTTCTTC. The full variable domain, rest sourced from reference TRBV9 and TRBJ2-1, is DSGVTQTPKHLITATGQRVTLRCSPRSGDLSVYWYQQSLDQGLQFLIQYYNGEERAKGNILERFSAQQFPDLHSELNLSSLELGDSALYFCASSTLVVAGGSNEQFFGPGTRLTVL.

The chain joins TRBV25-1 to TRBJ2-1, with D maybe TRBD2 (5 bases). CDR3 size: 16 residues. Germline V CDR1 and CDR2: MGHDK, SYGVNS. V was shortened by 0 bases and J by 9 bases, with 18 bases between the two germline ends. CDR3 in DNA: TGTGCCAGCAGTGAATACCGGGAACGGGCCAGGAGTGAGCAGTTCTTC. Its protein product is CASSEYRERARSEQFF.

This clone has a handful of counts. The chain employs TRBV15 and TRBJ2-7, with D hard to call. V was shortened by 0 bases and J by 2 bases, with 5 bases between the two germline ends. The CDR3 totals 13 residues. CDR1 is LNHNV, CDR2 YYDKDF, per germline (reference sequence). CDR3 DNA sequence: TGTGCCACCAGCAGAGAGGACCCCTACGAGCAGTACTTC. The encoded protein is CATSREDPYEQYF. Filled out from reference TRBV15 and TRBJ2-7, the complete variable domain reads DAMVIQNPRYQVTQFGKPVTLSCSQTLNHNVMYWYQQKSSQAPKLLFHYYDKDFNNEADTPDNFQSRRPNTSFCFLDIRSPGLGDTAMYLCATSREDPYEQYFGPGTRLTVT.

This clone was detected only a few times. This rearrangement joins TRBV20-1 to TRBJ1-2; D is unclear. CDR3 length: 11 amino acids. The V gene's germline CDR1 is DFQATT and CDR2 SNEGSKA (reference sequence). The germline V and J ends were trimmed by 3 bases and 7 bases, with 9 bases remaining between them. The DNA of the CDR3 is TGCAGTGCTAGGACGGTGGGTGGCTACACCTTC. Amino acids: CSARTVGGYTF.

Only a few counts were recorded for this clone. The chain recombines TRBV19 with TRBJ1-5; D gene ambiguous. This CDR3 is built from 14 residues. Per the germline V gene, CDR1 is LNHDA and CDR2 is SQIVND (reference sequence). V was trimmed by 5 bases and J by 6 bases, leaving 14 bases between them. The CDR3 here is CASSPTGGSQPQHF. Written as DNA, the CDR3 is TGTGCCAGTAGTCCCACGGGTGGGTCTCAGCCCCAGCATTTT.

This chain connects TRBV5-1 to TRBJ2-1, with 7 nucleotides matching TRBD2. CDR3 size: 16 residues. CDR1 is SGHRS, CDR2 YFSETQ, per germline. The V gene end was trimmed by 4 bases and the J gene end by 7 bases; junction bases not matched to a gene: 14. The DNA of the CDR3 is TGCGCCAGCAGCCTTTCCTCCGGAGCGGGGTTTAATGAGCAGTTCTTC. Its translation is CASSLSSGAGFNEQFF.

V usage is TRBV2 and J usage is TRBJ2-1, with 9 nucleotides matching TRBD1. Trimming took 5 bases from V and 7 from J; bases not matched to a gene: 18. Germline V gene lookup returns CDR1 SNHLY and CDR2 FYNNEI. This CDR3 has 18 residues. In DNA, the CDR3 is TGTGCCAGCAGTCCCAGTTCCTTTAACCGGGACAGGGTGAATGAGCAGTTCTTC. It codes for CASSPSSFNRDRVNEQFF.

This clone was picked up a small number of times. The gene calls are TRBV4-2 and TRBJ2-2, with D uncertain. The germline V gene has CDR1 LGHNA and CDR2 YNFKEQ. V gave up 0 bases and J gave up 0 bases, with 14 bases separating them. This CDR3 region has 18 residues. For the CDR3, the DNA is TGTGCCAGCAGCCAAGATTTTTACAACACGGCGAACACCGGGGAGCTGTTTTTT. This translates into CASSQDFYNTANTGELFF.

This chain links TRBV30 with TRBJ2-7, with D possibly TRBD2 on 6 matching bases. Deletions cut 0 bases from V and 3 bases from J, with 12 bases between. Germline V lookup: CDR1 GTSNPN, CDR2 SVGIG (reference sequence). This CDR3 is built from 14 residues. CDR3 region: CAWSVSGFYYEQYF. In DNA, the CDR3 is TGTGCCTGGAGTGTCAGCGGGTTTTACTACGAGCAGTACTTC.

This rearrangement joins TRBV5-4 to TRBJ1-6, with D possibly matching TRBD1 (5 bases). The CDR3 runs 17 residues. Germline CDR1 is SGHNT and CDR2 is YYREEE (reference sequence). V lost 4 bases, J lost 7 bases, and 21 bases lay in between. The CDR3 sequence is CASSETRAPGGNSPLHF. The CDR3 DNA reads TGTGCCAGCAGCGAAACCAGGGCGCCGGGGGGGAATTCACCCCTCCACTTT.

The chain recombines TRBV10-3 with TRBJ1-1; the match to TRBD1 covers 8 bases. V lost 6 bases to trimming and J lost 7 bases; unmatched junction nucleotides: 10. Germline V gene sequence: CDR1 ENHRY, CDR2 SYGVKD. The length of the CDR3 is 14 residues. CDR3 sequence: CAIRTGGGAVEAFF. CDR3 in DNA: TGTGCCATCAGAACAGGGGGAGGTGCGGTTGAAGCTTTCTTT.

This clone was picked up a small number of times. The rearrangement uses TRBV27 and TRBJ2-2, with 9 positions matching TRBD1. Germline CDR1 reads MNHEY; CDR2 reads SMNVEV (reference sequence). After removal of 4 bases from V and 8 bases from J, the junction contained 8 bases not matched to a gene. The CDR3 covers 15 residues. The CDR3 coding sequence is TGTGCCAGCAGTTCGGGACAGGGAGAGAATGGGGAGCTGTTTTTT. Residues: CASSSGQGENGELFF.

The chain uses TRBV30 and TRBJ2-2, with D unresolved. V dropped 0 bases and J dropped 6 bases, with 11 bases sitting between them. The CDR3 length is 14 residues. Germline assignment: CDR1 GTSNPN and CDR2 SVGIG (reference sequence). The CDR3 DNA is TGTGCCTGGAGTGTAGGGTTAACGGCCGGGGAGCTGTTTTTT. Protein: CAWSVGLTAGELFF. The whole variable domain, remainder taken from reference TRBV30 and TRBJ2-2, is SQTIHQWPATLVQPVGSPLSLECTVEGTSNPNLYWYRQAAGRGLQLLFYSVGIGQISSEVPQNLSASRPQDRQFILSSKKLLLSDSGFYLCAWSVGLTAGELFFGEGSRLTVL.

Only a few counts were recorded for this clone. This chain joins TRBV27 and TRBJ1-4; 7 positions match TRBD1. The CDR3 contains 18 residues. The V gene end was trimmed by 2 bases and the J gene end by 7 bases; junction bases not matched to a gene: 16. Germline-derived CDR1 and CDR2 are MNHEY and SMNVEV (reference sequence). The CDR3, as DNA: TGTGCCAGCAGTTTACACCGGGACAGTTTAAGGGGGAGTGAAAAACTGTTTTTT. Protein sequence: CASSLHRDSLRGSEKLFF.

The chain recombines TRBV30 with TRBJ2-1; 9 nucleotides agree with TRBD2. From germline, CDR1 is GTSNPN and CDR2 SVGIG (reference sequence). The length of the CDR3 is 18 residues. With 3 bases clipped from V and 4 bases from J, the junction kept 16 bases outside the gene matches. Here the CDR3 DNA reads TGTGCCTGGAGGGCTAGCGGGGACGTTGCCCTATCATACAATGAGCAGTTCTTC. It encodes CAWRASGDVALSYNEQFF.